One and the same sample provided the 11 T cell receptor beta chains below, sequenced in a study of shared clonotypes between healthy human individuals. TCRdb's copy holds only in-frame clones and misses some; the assay was immunoSEQ multiplex PCR. The sample includes under 850,000 clones, 90% to 95% seen only once; the top ten take approximately 25%. CD45RO negativity and positive selection for CCR7 defined naive CD8 cells, a population that excluded terminally differentiated effector memory CD45RA+ cells. Sequencing was done on a sample of naive CD8+ T cells sorted from blood. These receptors were taken from a man between 25 and 39 years old in good health.

The chain couples TRBV25-1 to TRBJ1-2; no definite D call. Looked up from germline, CDR1 is MGHDK and CDR2 is SYGVNS. This CDR3 has 14 residues. With 9 bases removed from V and 0 bases from J, the gap between germline ends came to 14 bases. This CDR3 is CASLPASTNYGYTF. The CDR3, as DNA: TGTGCCAGTCTCCCGGCGAGTACTAACTATGGCTACACCTTC.

The rearrangement links TRBV6-5 to TRBJ2-7, with D unclear. CDR3 length: 13 amino acids. CDR1 and CDR2 (germline): MNHEY, SVGAGI. Between the trimmed V and J ends, which lost 0 bases and 6 bases, there was a span of 9 bases. The chain's CDR3 is CASSYSTIGEQYF. The CDR3 bases are TGTGCCAGCAGTTACTCTACGATTGGCGAGCAGTACTTC.

In this sample, this clone turned up a few times. This chain connects TRBV7-9 to TRBJ2-2; D call uncertain. The germline gives CDR1 SEHNR, CDR2 FQNEAQ (reference sequence). The length of the CDR3 is 13 residues. With 1 base removed from V and 3 bases from J, the gap between germline ends came to 3 bases. The CDR3 sequence: CASSLDDTGELFF. The CDR3 DNA follows: TGTGCCAGCAGCTTAGACGACACCGGGGAGCTGTTTTTT.

The chain has TRBV7-6 and TRBJ2-7; the match to TRBD2 covers 11 bases. The CDR3 covers 17 residues. V trimming: 1 base; J trimming: 7 bases; junction bases outside the gene matches: 12. Germline V gene sequence: CDR1 SGHVS, CDR2 FNYEAQ. The CDR3 sequence is CASSLDVAGGPNGEQYF. CDR3 bases: TGTGCCAGCAGCTTAGATGTAGCGGGAGGGCCCAATGGGGAGCAGTACTTC.

This sequence joins TRBV28 and TRBJ2-1; 13 bases fit TRBD2. Trimming cost V 5 bases and J 15 bases; bases outside gene matches: 7. CDR1 is MDHEN and CDR2 is SYDVKM in the germline V gene. This CDR3 is 13 amino acids long. The CDR3 region has the DNA TGTGCCAGCAGTAGAAGGACTAGCGGGAGACCGTTCTTC. Translating gives CASSRRTSGRPFF.

V is TRBV5-6 and J is TRBJ2-6; D not resolved. The germline V gene encodes CDR1 SGHDT and CDR2 YYEEEE. Trimming cost V 6 bases and J 0 bases, with 16 bases left between them. There are 17 residues in the CDR3. The CDR3: CASKLGQLVSGANVLTF. In DNA form, the CDR3 reads TGTGCCAGCAAATTAGGTCAGCTAGTCTCTGGGGCCAACGTCCTGACTTTC.

The chain links TRBV4-1 to TRBJ2-7; possible D gene TRBD1, 5 bases. Trimming pared 1 base from V and 4 bases from J, leaving 17 bases between. Germline V gene sequence: CDR1 MGHRA, CDR2 YSYEKL. There are 16 residues in the CDR3. The CDR3 sequence is CASSQAFVQGRYEQYF. CDR3 sequence (DNA): TGCGCCAGCAGCCAAGCCTTTGTCCAGGGCAGGTACGAGCAGTACTTC.

This chain uses TRBV9 with TRBJ2-5; 10 bases are shared with TRBD2. Germline CDR1 is SGDLS and CDR2 is YYNGEE. CDR3 size: 16 residues. V lost 4 bases, J lost 1 base, and 7 bases stayed unmatched. In DNA form, the CDR3 reads TGTGCCAGCAGCCCCCTAGCGGGAGTCTTCCAAGAGACCCAGTACTTC. It specifies CASSPLAGVFQETQYF.

This sequence joins TRBV15 and TRBJ2-7, with 10 nucleotides matching TRBD2. CDR3 size: 16 residues. The ends lost 3 bases at V and 4 bases at J; junction bases unmatched: 9. Germline V CDR1 and CDR2: LNHNV, YYDKDF (reference sequence). CDR3 nucleotide sequence: TGTGCCACCAGCAGTCGCGAAAGCGGGAGGGGATACGAGCAGTACTTC. Its translation: CATSSRESGRGYEQYF.

The chain has TRBV7-2 and TRBJ2-3; D is possibly TRBD2 (5 bases). The CDR3 totals 15 residues. The V and J ends lost 1 base and 3 bases respectively, with 11 bases between them. The germline V gene has CDR1 SGHTA and CDR2 FQGNSA. In nucleotides, the CDR3 is TGTGCCAGCAGCTTAGAGGGAGTCGGAACAGATACGCAGTATTTT. Amino acids: CASSLEGVGTDTQYF.

This sequence joins TRBV4-1 and TRBJ2-7; D call uncertain. Deletions cut 0 bases from V and 6 bases from J, with 9 bases between. Germline CDR1 is MGHRA and CDR2 is YSYEKL. The CDR3 extends over 13 amino acids. The CDR3 protein is CASSQEYISEQYF. DNA for the CDR3: TGCGCCAGCAGCCAAGAATACATCTCCGAGCAGTACTTC.